One and the same sample provided the 26 T cell receptor beta chains below, sequenced in a study of identical twins' blood T cells. TCRdb called the 5' RACE reads again in MiXCR, with one record for every CDR3 protein. In the table there are hundreds of thousands of distinct CDR3 sequences, over 25% of which are singletons. The material sequenced was PBMCs. The receptors shown here come from a woman aged 18 to 55 in good health.

This clonotype was detected a few times. The CDR3 region has the DNA TGCGCCAGCAGCTCACTCCCCGGCTATGGCTACACCTTC. Translation: CASSSLPGYGYTF. V usage is TRBV5-1 and J usage is TRBJ1-2, with D unclear. The CDR3 is 13 residues long. Germline loops: CDR1 SGHRS, CDR2 YFSETQ. Trimming shortened V by 3 bases and J by 4 bases, and 10 bases separated the two germline ends. The variable domain in full, completed from reference TRBV5-1 and TRBJ1-2, reads KAGVTQTPRYLIKTRGQQVTLSCSPISGHRSVSWYQQTPGQGLQFLFEYFSETQRNKGNFPGRFSGRQFSNSRSEMNVSTLELGDSALYLCASSSLPGYGYTFGSGTRLTVV.

This clonotype was counted only a few times. V and J are TRBV12-3 or TRBV12-4 and TRBJ2-3; D assignment may be TRBD1 or TRBD2 (6 bases each). CDR3 length: 15 residues. The V gene lost 2 bases and the J gene lost 0 bases, with 9 bases spanning the gap. Here the CDR3 DNA reads TGTGCCAGCAGTTTAAGGGGGGTAAGCACAGATACGCAGTATTTT. Protein sequence: CASSLRGVSTDTQYF.

This clonotype has more than one count but fewer than ten. The genes are TRBV2 and TRBJ1-2, with 7 bases lining up with TRBD1. Germline lookup yields CDR1 SNHLY and CDR2 FYNNEI. Unmatched junction bases numbered 10, after V lost 10 bases and J lost 5 bases. This CDR3 spans 13 amino acids. CDR3 region: CATRVGTDYGYTF. CDR3 coding DNA: TGTGCCACCCGGGTCGGGACAGATTATGGCTACACCTTC.

This clonotype was seen at least ten times. The V call is TRBV11-3, the J call TRBJ1-1, with a possible D match to TRBD1 (5 bases). Germline CDR1 SGHNT, CDR2 YENEEA. The CDR3 consists of 13 residues. Trimming took off 3 bases at V and 5 bases at J, with 10 bases between the two ends. CDR3 protein: CASSFSGGTEAFF. The CDR3 region has the DNA TGTGCCAGCAGCTTCTCCGGGGGAACTGAAGCTTTCTTT. The complete variable domain, with remaining parts taken from reference TRBV11-3 and TRBJ1-1, reads EAGVVQSPRYKIIEKKQPVAFWCNPISGHNTLYWYLQNLGQGPELLIRYENEEAVDDSQLPKDRFSAERLKGVDSTLKIQPAELGDSAVYLCASSFSGGTEAFFGQGTRLTVV.

This chain links TRBV27 with TRBJ2-1; D unresolved. The CDR3 has 11 residues. Trimming shortened V by 5 bases and J by 8 bases, and 7 bases separated the two germline ends. The germline V gene has CDR1 MNHEY and CDR2 SMNVEV (reference sequence). The CDR3 here is CASSMWDEQFF. The CDR3 DNA follows: TGTGCCAGCAGTATGTGGGATGAGCAGTTCTTC.

This clonotype was picked up a small number of times. The chain uses TRBV20-1 and TRBJ1-4; possibly TRBD1 for D (6 bases). The CDR3 sequence is 13 residues long. Trimming removed 6 bases at V and 9 bases at J, with 17 bases between. Germline lookup yields CDR1 DFQATT and CDR2 SNEGSKA (reference sequence). Here the CDR3 reads CSALDRRRKKLFF. The CDR3 DNA follows: TGCAGTGCCCTTGACAGGCGGAGGAAAAAACTGTTTTTT.

The chain joins TRBV29-1 to TRBJ1-3, with no clear D. Trimming pared 6 bases from V and 2 bases from J, leaving 14 bases between. The length of the CDR3 is 14 residues. The germline V gene encodes CDR1 SQVTM and CDR2 ANQGSEA. The DNA for the CDR3 is TGCAGCGTGCGGACGGTGCACCCTGGAAACACCATATATTTT. Residues: CSVRTVHPGNTIYF.

The V and J genes are TRBV20-1 and TRBJ1-3; tentatively, D is TRBD1 (6 bases). The V gene's germline CDR1 is DFQATT and CDR2 SNEGSKA (reference sequence). The V end was cut by 1 base, the J end by 7 bases, with 17 bases between. This CDR3 has 15 residues. The CDR3 protein is CSARGLGGGWNTIYF. The CDR3 bases are TGCAGTGCTAGAGGGTTGGGGGGCGGTTGGAACACCATATATTTT.

V and J are TRBV5-1 and TRBJ1-1; 9 bases map to TRBD1. The length of the CDR3 is 15 residues. The V gene end was trimmed by 6 bases and the J gene end by 2 bases; junction bases not matched to a gene: 8. CDR1 and CDR2 from the germline V gene are SGHRS and YFSETQ. The CDR3 region has the DNA TGCGCCAGCACCGCTTGGGGACAGGGAAACACTGAAGCTTTCTTT. Its translation is CASTAWGQGNTEAFF.

The V gene is TRBV19, the J gene TRBJ1-2; D ambiguous. Trimming stripped 3 bases from V and 3 bases from J, with 11 bases between. CDR3 size: 14 residues. CDR1 and CDR2 (germline): LNHDA, SQIVND (reference sequence). The CDR3 DNA is TGTGCCAGTAGTATCCCCGGGCCGCACTATGGCTACACCTTC. Amino acids: CASSIPGPHYGYTF.

This chain uses TRBV20-1 with TRBJ1-4; no clear D gene. The CDR3 length is 14 residues. Germline values: CDR1 DFQATT, CDR2 SNEGSKA (reference sequence). V was cut by 6 bases and J by 7 bases, with 18 bases left in between. The CDR3 DNA reads TGCAGTGCAACCGGGAATCTGGGTAGTGAAAAACTGTTTTTT. Amino acids: CSATGNLGSEKLFF.

CDR3 residues: CASSWSSGQDTQYF. The CDR3 DNA reads as TGTGCCAGCAGCTGGAGTAGCGGACAAGATACGCAGTATTTT. The chain couples TRBV7-9 to TRBJ2-3, with D perhaps matching TRBD2 (6 bases). The CDR3 runs 14 residues. Germline V lookup: CDR1 SEHNR, CDR2 FQNEAQ (reference sequence). Trimming took off 4 bases at V and 5 bases at J, with 13 bases between the two ends.

This clonotype was picked up many times. The rearrangement links TRBV7-9 to TRBJ1-1; D ambiguous. CDR1 SEHNR and CDR2 FQNEAQ come from the germline V gene (reference sequence). The CDR3 sequence is 16 residues long. The V gene lost 4 bases and the J gene lost 0 bases, with 15 bases spanning the gap. The CDR3 sequence: CASSSTSRSMNTEAFF. Written as DNA, the CDR3 is TGTGCCAGCAGCTCTACTTCCCGCTCCATGAACACTGAAGCTTTCTTT.

This clonotype was seen only a few times. The chain is built from TRBV7-2 and TRBJ2-1; D gene ambiguous. The V gene lost 2 bases and the J gene lost 0 bases, with 11 bases spanning the gap. Germline-derived CDR1 and CDR2 are SGHTA and FQGNSA. This CDR3 is 16 amino acids long. The DNA for the CDR3 is TGTGCCAGCAGCTTAAGGCACGGAACCTCCTACAATGAGCAGTTCTTC. Protein sequence: CASSLRHGTSYNEQFF.

The J gene is TRBJ1-5, the V gene TRBV18; D is unresolved. V was trimmed by 5 bases and J by 1 base, leaving 12 bases between them. The CDR3 length is 15 residues. In germline, CDR1 is KGHSH, CDR2 LQKENI. The CDR3 protein is CASSLGGESNQPQHF. The CDR3 DNA reads TGTGCCAGCTCATTGGGAGGAGAAAGCAATCAGCCCCAGCATTTT.

This clonotype appeared a few times. The chain couples TRBV29-1 to TRBJ2-5, with unresolved D. Germline CDR1 is SQVTM and CDR2 is ANQGSEA. V dropped 4 bases and J dropped 5 bases, with 5 bases sitting between them. The CDR3 consists of 10 residues. The CDR3 nucleotides are TGCAGCGTTGTATACGAGACCCAGTACTTC. Protein: CSVVYETQYF.

To note about this clonotype: This may be a read error, as it is one base from a much larger clone. The rearrangement uses TRBV20-1 and TRBJ1-4, with a possible D match to TRBD1 (6 bases). Trimming stripped 2 bases from V and 8 bases from J, with 27 bases between. In germline, CDR1 is DFQATT, CDR2 SNEGSKA (reference sequence). The CDR3 is 18 amino acids. CDR3 nucleotides: TGCAGTGCTAGATCCCTCATTACAGAGCACAGGGTAGGGGAAAAACTGTTTTTT. Translation: CSARSLITEHRVGEKLFF.

This clonotype was counted only a few times. This sequence joins TRBV4-3 and TRBJ1-4, with a possible D match to TRBD1 (5 bases). Germline loops: CDR1 LGHNA, CDR2 YSLEER. The CDR3 sequence is 16 residues long. V was clipped by 4 bases and J by 6 bases, with 18 bases between them. CDR3 DNA: TGCGCCAGCAGCCTGGGTGAGGGAGGGACTGATGAAAAACTGTTTTTT. Its protein product is CASSLGEGGTDEKLFF.

For this clonotype: Compared with germline, one end of the junction differs, possibly owing to a read error. The chain is built from TRBV20-1 and TRBJ2-7, with D maybe TRBD2 (7 bases). Germline CDR1 is DFQATT and CDR2 is SNEGSKA (reference sequence). This CDR3 is 14 amino acids long. In DNA form, the CDR3 reads TGCAATGCTAGTTGGCGGGGGCGCTCCTACGAGCAGTACTTC. Its protein product is CNASWRGRSYEQYF.

This clonotype has more than one count but fewer than ten. The CDR3 DNA is TGCGCCAGCAGTCACCACAGACAGGACCCTACAACTAATGAAAAACTGTTTTTT. Translated, it gives CASSHHRQDPTTNEKLFF. The V call is TRBV23-1, the J call TRBJ1-4; perhaps TRBD1 as D (6 bases). TRBV23-1 is filed as an ORF, its function uncertain. The CDR3 contains 18 residues. V was cut by 3 bases and J by 0 bases, with 17 bases left in between.

The chain couples TRBV19 to TRBJ1-1; the match to TRBD1 covers 7 bases. V lost 6 bases, J lost 6 bases, and 10 bases stayed unmatched. The CDR3 extends over 14 amino acids. CDR1 and CDR2 from the germline V gene are LNHDA and SQIVND (reference sequence). For the CDR3, the DNA is TGTGCCAGTAGATTGGACAGGAAGATGCCTGAAGCTTTCTTT. It specifies CASRLDRKMPEAFF.

Only a few counts were recorded for this clonotype. The V and J genes are TRBV6-5 and TRBJ1-2; TRBD1 agrees at 9 bases. V lost 5 bases and J lost 4; bases outside the gene matches: 5. Per the germline V gene, CDR1 is MNHEY and CDR2 is SVGAGI. The CDR3 is 14 amino acids. The CDR3 protein is CASSNVDRGYGYTF. In nucleotides, the CDR3 is TGTGCCAGCAGTAACGTGGACAGGGGCTATGGCTACACCTTC.

The rearrangement joins TRBV12-3 or TRBV12-4 to TRBJ1-3, with D uncertain. V shed 7 bases and J shed 4 bases, with 14 bases lying between them. There are 14 residues in the CDR3. The chain's CDR3 is CASNPSLTGNTIYF. The DNA for the CDR3 is TGTGCCAGCAACCCCTCTCTAACCGGAAACACCATATATTTT.

The genes are TRBV5-1 and TRBJ2-3, with 7 nucleotides matching TRBD1. The V and J ends lost 1 base and 3 bases, in that order; junction bases with no gene match: 5. CDR1 is SGHRS and CDR2 is YFSETQ in the germline V gene. The CDR3 is 15 residues long. The CDR3 sequence is CASSLKQGRTDTQYF. The CDR3 bases are TGCGCCAGCAGCTTGAAACAGGGGAGAACAGATACGCAGTATTTT.

This clonotype was detected many times. The CDR3 DNA is TGTGCCAGCAGCTCCTTGGACGAGCCGGGAGCCAAAAATGAGCAGTTCTTC. It specifies CASSSLDEPGAKNEQFF. V is TRBV4-2 and J is TRBJ2-1; tentatively, D is TRBD2 (6 bases). Germline V gene sequence: CDR1 LGHNA, CDR2 YNFKEQ. Trimming pared 5 bases from V and 7 bases from J, leaving 24 bases between. The CDR3 extends over 17 amino acids.

Many counts were recorded for this clonotype. The chain recombines TRBV20-1 with TRBJ1-1; D unresolved. The CDR3 is 11 amino acids. V was shortened by 4 bases and J by 4 bases, with 7 bases between the two germline ends. The germline CDR1 and CDR2 sequences are DFQATT and SNEGSKA (reference sequence). As DNA, the CDR3 is TGCAGTGCTACGGGGAGCACTGAAGCTTTCTTT. The encoded protein is CSATGSTEAFF.